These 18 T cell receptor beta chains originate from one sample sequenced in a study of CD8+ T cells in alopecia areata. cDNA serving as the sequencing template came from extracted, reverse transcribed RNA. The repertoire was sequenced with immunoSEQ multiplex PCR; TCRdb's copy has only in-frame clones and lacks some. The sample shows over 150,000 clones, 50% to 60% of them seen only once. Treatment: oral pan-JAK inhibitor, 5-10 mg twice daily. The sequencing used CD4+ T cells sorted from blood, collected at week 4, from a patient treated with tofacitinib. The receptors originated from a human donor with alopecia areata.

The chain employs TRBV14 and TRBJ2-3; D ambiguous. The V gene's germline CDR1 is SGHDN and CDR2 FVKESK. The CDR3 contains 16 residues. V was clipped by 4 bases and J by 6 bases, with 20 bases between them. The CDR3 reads CASSPRAAQVWDTQYF. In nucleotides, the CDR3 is TGTGCCAGCAGCCCACGGGCCGCCCAGGTTTGGGATACGCAGTATTTT.

In DNA form, the CDR3 reads TGTGCCAGCAGCCTTTCTAGCGGGGGCCACTACGAGCAGTACTTC. This translates into CASSLSSGGHYEQYF. The chain combines TRBV7-2 with TRBJ2-7, with 10 bases matching TRBD2. Germline loops: CDR1 SGHTA, CDR2 FQGNSA. The V segment lost 5 bases and the J segment 3 bases; nucleotides outside the gene matches: 7. The CDR3 length is 15 residues.

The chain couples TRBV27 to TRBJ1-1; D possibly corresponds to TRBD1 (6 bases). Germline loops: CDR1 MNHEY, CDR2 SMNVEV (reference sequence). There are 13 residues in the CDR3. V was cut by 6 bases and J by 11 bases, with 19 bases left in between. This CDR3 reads CASSLGGGLSAFF. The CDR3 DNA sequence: TGTGCCAGCAGCCTCGGTGGGGGGCTGTCTGCTTTCTTT.

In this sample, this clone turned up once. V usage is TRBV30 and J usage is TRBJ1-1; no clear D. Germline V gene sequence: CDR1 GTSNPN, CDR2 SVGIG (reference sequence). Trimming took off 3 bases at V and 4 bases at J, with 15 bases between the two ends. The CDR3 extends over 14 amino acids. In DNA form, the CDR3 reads TGTGCCTGGAGGGCCCACTCTGGCGGCACTGAAGCTTTCTTT. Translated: CAWRAHSGGTEAFF. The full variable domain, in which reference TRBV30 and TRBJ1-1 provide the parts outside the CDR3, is SQTIHQWPATLVQPVGSPLSLECTVEGTSNPNLYWYRQAAGRGLQLLFYSVGIGQISSEVPQNLSASRPQDRQFILSSKKLLLSDSGFYLCAWRAHSGGTEAFFGQGTRLTVV.

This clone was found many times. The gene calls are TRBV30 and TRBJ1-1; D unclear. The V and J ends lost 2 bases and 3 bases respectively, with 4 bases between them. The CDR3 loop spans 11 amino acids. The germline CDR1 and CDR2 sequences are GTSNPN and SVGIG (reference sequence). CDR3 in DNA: TGTGCCTGGAGTAGCGACACTGAAGCTTTCTTT. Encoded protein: CAWSSDTEAFF. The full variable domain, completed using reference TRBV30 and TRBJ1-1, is SQTIHQWPATLVQPVGSPLSLECTVEGTSNPNLYWYRQAAGRGLQLLFYSVGIGQISSEVPQNLSASRPQDRQFILSSKKLLLSDSGFYLCAWSSDTEAFFGQGTRLTVV.

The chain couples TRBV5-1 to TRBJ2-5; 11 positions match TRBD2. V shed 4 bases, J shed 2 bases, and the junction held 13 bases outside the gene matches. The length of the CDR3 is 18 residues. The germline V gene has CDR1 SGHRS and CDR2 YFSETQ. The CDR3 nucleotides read TGCGCCAGCAGCACGACCCATCTGACTAGCGGGGTACAAGAGACCCAGTACTTC. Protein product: CASSTTHLTSGVQETQYF. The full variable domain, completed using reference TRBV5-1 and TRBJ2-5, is KAGVTQTPRYLIKTRGQQVTLSCSPISGHRSVSWYQQTPGQGLQFLFEYFSETQRNKGNFPGRFSGRQFSNSRSEMNVSTLELGDSALYLCASSTTHLTSGVQETQYFGPGTRLLVL.

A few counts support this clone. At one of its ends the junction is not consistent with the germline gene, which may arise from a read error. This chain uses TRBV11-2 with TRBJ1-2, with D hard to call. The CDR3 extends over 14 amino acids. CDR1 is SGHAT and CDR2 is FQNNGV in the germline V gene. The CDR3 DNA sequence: TGTGCCAGCAGCTTAGATCGGAGCACCTACTCCCTCCGCTTC. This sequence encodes CASSLDRSTYSLRF.

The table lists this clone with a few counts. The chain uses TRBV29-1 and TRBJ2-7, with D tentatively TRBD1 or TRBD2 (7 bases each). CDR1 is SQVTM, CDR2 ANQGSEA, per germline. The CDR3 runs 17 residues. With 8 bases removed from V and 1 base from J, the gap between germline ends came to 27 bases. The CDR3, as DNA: TGCAGCATTCCAAGCAGGGGGGGTAGCGGGCTATCCTACGAGCAGTACTTC. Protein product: CSIPSRGGSGLSYEQYF.

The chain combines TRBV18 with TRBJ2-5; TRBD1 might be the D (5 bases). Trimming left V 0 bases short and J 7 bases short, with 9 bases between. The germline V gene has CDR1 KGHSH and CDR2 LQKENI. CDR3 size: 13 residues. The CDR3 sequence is CASSPPGLATQYF. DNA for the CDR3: TGTGCCAGCTCACCACCGGGGCTCGCGACCCAGTACTTC.

The CDR3 reads CASSETSGRNNEQFF. Written as DNA, the CDR3 is TGTGCCAGCAGCGAAACTAGCGGGAGGAACAATGAGCAGTTCTTC. The chain has TRBV7-2 and TRBJ2-1, with 12 bases lining up with TRBD2. Germline lookup yields CDR1 SGHTA and CDR2 FQGNSA. The CDR3 consists of 15 residues. V shed 5 bases and J 5 bases; nucleotides not matched to a gene: 4.

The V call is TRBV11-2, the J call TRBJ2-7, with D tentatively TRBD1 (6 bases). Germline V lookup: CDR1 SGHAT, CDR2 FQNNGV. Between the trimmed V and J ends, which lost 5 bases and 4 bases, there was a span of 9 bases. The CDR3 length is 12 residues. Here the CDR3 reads CASSVQGYEQYF. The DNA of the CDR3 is TGTGCCAGCAGCGTACAGGGATACGAGCAGTACTTC.

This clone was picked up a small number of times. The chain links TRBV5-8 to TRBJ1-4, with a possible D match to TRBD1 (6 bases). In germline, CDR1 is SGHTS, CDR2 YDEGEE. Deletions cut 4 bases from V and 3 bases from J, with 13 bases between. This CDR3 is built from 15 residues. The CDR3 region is CASSAGQTSNEKLFF. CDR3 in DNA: TGTGCCAGCAGCGCCGGACAGACTTCTAATGAAAAACTGTTTTTT. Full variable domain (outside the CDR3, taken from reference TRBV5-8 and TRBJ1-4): EAGVTQSPTHLIKTRGQQATLRCSPISGHTSVYWYQQALGLGLQFLLWYDEGEERNRGNFPPRFSGRQFPNYSSELNVNALELEDSALYLCASSAGQTSNEKLFFGSGTQLSVL.

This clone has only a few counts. CDR3 protein: CASSLDSAGYEQYF. CDR3 nucleotide sequence: TGCGCCAGCAGCTTGGACTCGGCTGGCTACGAGCAGTACTTC. The chain combines TRBV5-1 with TRBJ2-7, with D unclear. There are 14 residues in the CDR3. The germline V gene has CDR1 SGHRS and CDR2 YFSETQ. Trimming left V 0 bases short and J 3 bases short, with 10 bases between.

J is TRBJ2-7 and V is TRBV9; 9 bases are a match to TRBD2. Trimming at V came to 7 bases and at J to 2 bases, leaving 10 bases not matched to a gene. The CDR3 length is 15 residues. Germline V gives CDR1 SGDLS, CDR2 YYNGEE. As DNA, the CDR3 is TGTGCCAGCGGATCCACTAGCGGGCCTACCTACGAGCAGTACTTC. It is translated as CASGSTSGPTYEQYF.

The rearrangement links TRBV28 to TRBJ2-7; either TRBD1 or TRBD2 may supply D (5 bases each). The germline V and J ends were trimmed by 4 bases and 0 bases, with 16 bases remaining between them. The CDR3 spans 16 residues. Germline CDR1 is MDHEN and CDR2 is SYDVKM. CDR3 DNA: TGTGCCAGCAGTTCAGCCGGGACCCCCATCTCCTACGAGCAGTACTTC. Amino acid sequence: CASSSAGTPISYEQYF.

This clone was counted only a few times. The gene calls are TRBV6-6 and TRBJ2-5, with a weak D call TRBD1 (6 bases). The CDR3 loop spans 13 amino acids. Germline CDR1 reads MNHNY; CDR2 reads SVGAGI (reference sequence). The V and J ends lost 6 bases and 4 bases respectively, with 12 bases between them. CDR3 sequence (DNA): TGTGCCAGCAGGCCGACAGGTTTAGAGACCCAGTACTTC. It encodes CASRPTGLETQYF.

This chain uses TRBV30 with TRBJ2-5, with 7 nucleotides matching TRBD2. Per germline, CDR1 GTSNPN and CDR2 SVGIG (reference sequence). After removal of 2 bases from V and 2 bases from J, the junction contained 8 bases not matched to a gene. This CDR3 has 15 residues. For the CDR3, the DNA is TGTGCCTGGAGTCCAGGCGGGGGACCACAAGAGACCCAGTACTTC. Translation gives CAWSPGGGPQETQYF.

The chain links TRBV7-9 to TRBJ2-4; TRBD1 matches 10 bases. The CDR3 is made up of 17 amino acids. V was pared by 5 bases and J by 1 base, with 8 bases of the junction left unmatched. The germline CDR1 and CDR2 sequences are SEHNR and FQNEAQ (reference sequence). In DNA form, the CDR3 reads TGTGCCAGCAGCACACGACCGGGACAGGGGGCCAAAAACATTCAGTACTTC. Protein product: CASSTRPGQGAKNIQYF.